This paragraph reports one T cell receptor beta chain. Libraries were prepared by immunoSEQ multiplex PCR; TCRdb keeps only in-frame clonotypes and omits some of them. Among about 80,000 clones listed, roughly 89% were seen once. The CDR3 spans 15 residues. Germline V gene lookup returns CDR1 SGHTS and CDR2 YDEGEE. With 5 bases removed from V and 0 bases from J, the gap between germline ends came to 14 bases. The sample originates from a study of control samples from healthy donors and cancer patients. This chain links TRBV5-8 with TRBJ1-1; D possibly corresponds to TRBD1 (5 bases). The receptor was derived from a man aged 50 to 59 in good health. The sample taken for sequencing was blood. CDR3 sequence reads: CASSRPGPMNTEAFF. The CDR3 DNA sequence: TGTGCCAGCAGTCGGCCGGGACCCATGAACACTGAAGCTTTCTTT.